This T cell receptor (beta chain) originates from a study of blood T cell repertoires in COVID-19. Study background: T cells, B-cell-depleted T cells, or PBMCs provided the cDNA or gDNA that served as material.

The table came from immunoSEQ multiplex PCR; TCRdb's copy has only in-frame clones and leaves some out. The repertoire holds some 260,000 clones, with 85% to 90% as singletons. The germline V gene encodes CDR1 SEHNR and CDR2 FQNEAQ (reference sequence). The CDR3 totals 15 residues. V was trimmed by 5 bases and J by 2 bases, leaving 16 bases between them. This clone was counted once. Sequencing was carried out using peripheral blood. The rearrangement links TRBV7-9 to TRBJ2-7; perhaps TRBD1 as D (6 bases). The receptor comes from a woman between 40 and 50 years old who had recovered from COVID-19. The CDR3 coding sequence is TGTGCCAGCAGCATTGGGAACAGGGATCCCTACGAGCAGTACTTC. Its protein product is CASSIGNRDPYEQYF.